This section outlines one T cell receptor (beta chain) sequence together with its context. This clone has ten or more counts. No cognate antigen has been identified for it. Base qualities are not provided; no much larger clone lies one nucleotide away. From its cysteine to its phenylalanine, the CDR3 spans 15 amino acids. The CDR3 DNA has 45 bases and is translated from base 1. CDR1 and CDR2 are read off the germline V gene (reference sequence) as WNHNN and SYGVQD. V was cut back by 0 bases and J by 2 bases, leaving a gap of 10 bases between them. Receptors were amplified or captured by PCR. Sequenced using an Illumina HiSeq 4000. The TCR beta-chain CDR3 region of each patient was profiled by high-throughput sequencing. Regarding the original processing steps: Drawing on CDR3 differences between clinicopathological groups, the researchers built a classifier meant to tell apart patients with distant-metastatic papillary thyroid cancer. The Shannon index was used to measure repertoire diversity, and the Morisita-Horn index was used to measure how similar tumor and blood repertoires were. The public reads were run again by TCRdb, first through fastp at Q25 and then through MiXCR, and only productive beta chains were kept. In this record, the V and J calls reflect TCRdb's handling and not the investigators' own analysis. Across this sample there are some 41,000 clones, with around 28% seen only once. Of the sample, 9.9% falls within the top ten clones.

No patient had received any treatment before thyroid surgery. The study retrospectively analysed patient clinical samples collected from the early 2010s to the late 2010s using T-cell receptor beta sequencing. This record belongs to a study of metastatic and nonmetastatic thyroid tumors (dated by TCRdb to about 2020). Regarding the study in general: For patients with malignant and with benign thyroid disease, the researchers compared repertoires between peripheral blood samples and tumor or nodule tissue samples. General study outcomes and caveats: In both blood and tumor samples, malignant tumors were reported to have significantly higher TCR beta diversity than benign nodules.

The rearranged segments are TRBV10-1 and TRBJ2-5, with the D segment identity uncertain. The sequence came from a male donor with papillary thyroid cancer or a benign thyroid nodule (not recorded which). Some clones in this sample may be carry-over from other donors' samples. Sequences were obtained from blood. Here is the DNA: TGCGCCAGCAGTGAGTCAGAGACGAGTCAAGAGACCCAGTACTTC. It encodes CASSESETSQETQYF.